This TCR beta chain derives from a study of OX40 agonist ivuxolimab in advanced cancers. Across the study: Recorded diagnoses for dose-escalation patients were hepatocellular carcinoma, melanoma, renal cell or head and neck cancer. Participants averaged approximately 65 years of age (range about 23 to 80) and were 75% to 90% male.

Per germline, CDR1 SGHRS and CDR2 YFSETQ. V shed 3 bases and J 5 bases; nucleotides not matched to a gene: 7. CDR3 size: 14 residues. TCRdb keeps only in-frame clones here, not all; method: immunoSEQ multiplex PCR. Counted here are fewer than 75,000 clones, approximately 88% occurring once; the ten biggest clones make up 2.8%. The receptor was isolated from an adult with an advanced solid tumor such as melanoma, head and neck, liver or kidney cancer. The source was CD4+ or CD8+ T cells sorted from blood, collected in a trial of the OX40 agonist ivuxolimab. The V and J genes are TRBV5-1 and TRBJ1-2; 7 nucleotides match TRBD1. DNA for the CDR3: TGCGCCAGCAGCTATCTTCAGGGGGAGTATGGCTACACCTTC. Translated: CASSYLQGEYGYTF.